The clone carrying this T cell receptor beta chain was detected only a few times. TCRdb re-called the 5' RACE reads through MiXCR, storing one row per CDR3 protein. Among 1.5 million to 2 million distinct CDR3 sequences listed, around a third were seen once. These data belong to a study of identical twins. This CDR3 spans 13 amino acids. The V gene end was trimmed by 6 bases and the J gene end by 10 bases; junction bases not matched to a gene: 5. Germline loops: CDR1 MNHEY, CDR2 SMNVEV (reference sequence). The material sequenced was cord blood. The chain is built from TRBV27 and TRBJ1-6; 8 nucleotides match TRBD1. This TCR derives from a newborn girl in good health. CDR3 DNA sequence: TGTGCCAGCAGCCACAGGGGGGGATCACCCCTCCACTTT. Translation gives CASSHRGGSPLHF.